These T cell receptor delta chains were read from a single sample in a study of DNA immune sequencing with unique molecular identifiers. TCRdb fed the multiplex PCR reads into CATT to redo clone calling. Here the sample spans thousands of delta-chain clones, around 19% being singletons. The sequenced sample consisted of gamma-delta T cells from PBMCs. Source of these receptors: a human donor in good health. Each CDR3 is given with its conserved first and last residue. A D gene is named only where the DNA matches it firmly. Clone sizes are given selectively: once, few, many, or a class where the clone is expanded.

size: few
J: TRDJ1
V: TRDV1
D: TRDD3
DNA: TGTGCTCTTGGGGAAATGGTGCCCCCGGGGATACAAGACACCGATAAACTCATCTTT
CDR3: CALGEMVPPGIQDTDKLIF

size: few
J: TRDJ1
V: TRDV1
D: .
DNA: TGTGCTCTTGGGGTGCATGTGTGGCTGGCCATTGAGGGGGGTCTCGATAAACTCATCTTT
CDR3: CALGVHVWLAIEGGLDKLIF

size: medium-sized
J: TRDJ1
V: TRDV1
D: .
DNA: TGTGCTCTTGGGGAAAGCTGGTCTTACACCGATAAACTCATCTTT
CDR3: CALGESWSYTDKLIF

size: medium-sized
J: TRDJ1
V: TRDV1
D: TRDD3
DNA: TGTGCTCTTGGGGAACTAGGGGGGGTGGGGGATACGGAACTCATCTTT
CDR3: CALGELGGVGDTELIF

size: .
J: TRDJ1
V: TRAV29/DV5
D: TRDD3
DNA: TGTGCAGCAAGCGCGTCGGGGTGGGGGATACGCTACTCCGATAAACTCATCTTT
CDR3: CAASASGWGIRYSDKLIF

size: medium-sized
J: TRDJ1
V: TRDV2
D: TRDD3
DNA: TGTGCCTGTGACACCGTTGGTCCTCCCCCTTTGGGGGATAGAGGGGCCACCGATAAACTCATCTTT
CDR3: CACDTVGPPPLGDRGATDKLIF

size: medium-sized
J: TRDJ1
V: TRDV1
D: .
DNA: TGTGCTCTTGGGGAACTAGTTCCTACACACCTGCCACCGTGGGGAGGGATACGCCCGCCACCGGCCGATAAACTCATCTTT
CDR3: CALGELVPTHLPPWGGIRPPPADKLIF

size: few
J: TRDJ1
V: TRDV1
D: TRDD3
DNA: TGTGCTCTTGGGGAAGTTCTACGAGATACTGGGGGATACGGGGGCACCGATAAACTCATCTTT
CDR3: CALGEVLRDTGGYGGTDKLIF

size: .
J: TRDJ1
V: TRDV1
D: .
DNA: TGTGCTCTTGGGGAACGGCTCCCAACTGGTGGCTACACCGATAAACTCATCTTT
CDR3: CALGERLPTGGYTDKLIF

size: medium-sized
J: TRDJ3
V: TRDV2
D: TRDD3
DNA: TGTGCCTGTGACTCCGTACTGGGGGATACGACCTGGGACACCCGACAGATGTTTTTC
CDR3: CACDSVLGDTTWDTRQMFF

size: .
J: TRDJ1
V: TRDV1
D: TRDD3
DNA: TGTGCTCTTGGGGAACCTATTCCTTTACTGGGGGACACCACCGATAAACTCATCTTT
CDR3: CALGEPIPLLGDTTDKLIF

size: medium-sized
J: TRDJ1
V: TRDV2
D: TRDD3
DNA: TGTGCCTGTGACACCGTAGCTGGGGGCTCGAGCTCGTACACCGATAAACTCATCTTT
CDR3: CACDTVAGGSSSYTDKLIF

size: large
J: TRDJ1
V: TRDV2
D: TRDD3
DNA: TGTGCCTGTGACACCGTCACTGGGGGATATCACCACACCGATAAACTCATCTTT
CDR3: CACDTVTGGYHHTDKLIF

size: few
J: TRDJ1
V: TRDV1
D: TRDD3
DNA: TGTGCTCTTGGGGAAGTGCTTCCTACTCGTACTGGGGGATACACCGGCCTCATCTTT
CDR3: CALGEVLPTRTGGYTGLIF

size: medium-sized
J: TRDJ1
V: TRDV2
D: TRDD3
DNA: TGTGCCTGTGACCCGGTGGCCTTCCCCGGTACTGGGGGATATCGGCCCGATAAACTCATCTTT
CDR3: CACDPVAFPGTGGYRPDKLIF

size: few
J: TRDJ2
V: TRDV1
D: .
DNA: TGTGCTCTTGGGGAACAGGAGAGGGGGGACCCTACACCTTTGACAGCACAACTCTTCTTT
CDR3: CALGEQERGDPTPLTAQLFF

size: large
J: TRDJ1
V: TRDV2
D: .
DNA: TGTGCCTGTGACGAACTGGGAGGCGATAAACTCATCTTT
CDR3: CACDELGGDKLIF

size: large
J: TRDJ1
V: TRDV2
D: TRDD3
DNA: TGTGCCTGTGACACCGTAGGGGATACTCAGAAACTCATCTTT
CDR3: CACDTVGDTQKLIF

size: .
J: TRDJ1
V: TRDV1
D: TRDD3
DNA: TGTGCTCTTGGGGGCTTCCCATACTGGGGGACCCACTTGTACACCGATAAACTCATCTTT
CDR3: CALGGFPYWGTHLYTDKLIF

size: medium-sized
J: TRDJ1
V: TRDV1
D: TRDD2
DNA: TGTGCTCTTGGGCTTCCTACTTGGATACATGCACTCATCTTT
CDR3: CALGLPTWIHALIF

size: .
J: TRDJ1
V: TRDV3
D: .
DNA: TGTGCTCTCCGTCGGGGGGTAACCACAGCGAGTGCCGATAAACTCATCTTT
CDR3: CALRRGVTTASADKLIF

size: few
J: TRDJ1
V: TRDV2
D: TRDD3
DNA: TGTGCCTCCCAGATACTGGGGACGACAACGCCAGGTACCGATAAACTCATCTTT
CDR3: CASQILGTTTPGTDKLIF

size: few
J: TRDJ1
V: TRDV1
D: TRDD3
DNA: TGTGCTCTTGGGGAACTTCCCACACCTGGGGGTAACAACACCGATAAACTCATCTTT
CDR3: CALGELPTPGGNNTDKLIF

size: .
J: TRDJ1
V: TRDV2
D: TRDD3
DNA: TGTGCCTGTGACTCCTTACTGGGGGACTACGATAAACTCATCTTT
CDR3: CACDSLLGDYDKLIF

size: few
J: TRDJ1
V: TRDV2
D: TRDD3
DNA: TGTGCCTGTGACCCTCTGGGGGTCCCGTACACCGATAAACTCATCTTT
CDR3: CACDPLGVPYTDKLIF

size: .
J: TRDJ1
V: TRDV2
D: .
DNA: TGTGCCTGTGACACGACCCCGCCGAGGGATTTACCGAGTACTGACGATAAACTCATCTTT
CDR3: CACDTTPPRDLPSTDDKLIF

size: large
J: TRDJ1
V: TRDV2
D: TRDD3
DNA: TGTGCCTGTGACCCACTGGGGGACTTCGAGAATAAACTCATCTTT
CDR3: CACDPLGDFENKLIF

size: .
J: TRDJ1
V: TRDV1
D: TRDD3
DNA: TGTGCTCTTGGGGAACTAAACCCTACGTTCGGGGATACGAGCACCGATAAACTCATCTTT
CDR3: CALGELNPTFGDTSTDKLIF

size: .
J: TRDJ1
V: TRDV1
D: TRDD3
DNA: TGTGCTCTTGGGGAACTTTCCGTTCGGGGATATGGAACCCCCGATAAACTCATCTTT
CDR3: CALGELSVRGYGTPDKLIF

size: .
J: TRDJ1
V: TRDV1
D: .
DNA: TGTGCTCTTGGGGAATCGGCACACCTACCTTCGTACAGGGGGCCACCCCACGATAAACTCATCTTT
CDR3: CALGESAHLPSYRGPPHDKLIF

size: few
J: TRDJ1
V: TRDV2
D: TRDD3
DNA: TGTGCCTGTGACATATTGGGGGATTACGATAAACTCATCTTT
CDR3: CACDILGDYDKLIF

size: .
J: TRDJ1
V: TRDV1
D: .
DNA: TGTGCTCTTGGGGAGCGCCCGTTCCATGCGTGGGGGTATTCGGAACTCATCTTT
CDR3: CALGERPFHAWGYSELIF

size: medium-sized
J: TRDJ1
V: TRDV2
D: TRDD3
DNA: TGTGCCTGTGACACCGTTCCTGGGGGATCAATACATGCCCTCGATAAACTCATCTTT
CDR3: CACDTVPGGSIHALDKLIF

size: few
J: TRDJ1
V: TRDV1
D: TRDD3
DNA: TGTGCTCTTGGGGTCCGGGCCGGTTCCTACTGGGGGATACGATCGTCCGATAAACTCATCTTT
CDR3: CALGVRAGSYWGIRSSDKLIF

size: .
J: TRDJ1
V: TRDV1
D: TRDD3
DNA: TGTGCTCTTGGGGAACTAGATCGACCATCAAGATGGGGGAAGGGCGCCGATAAACTCATCTTT
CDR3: CALGELDRPSRWGKGADKLIF

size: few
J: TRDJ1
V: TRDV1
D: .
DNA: TGTGCTCTTGGGGAACGTCGGATCTTGGTCACCGATAAACTCATCTTT
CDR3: CALGERRILVTDKLIF

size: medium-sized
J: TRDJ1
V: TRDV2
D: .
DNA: TGTGCCTGTGACACCCTACGGACTGGGTCCATATATCGAAAGTACACCGATAAACTCATCTTT
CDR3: CACDTLRTGSIYRKYTDKLIF

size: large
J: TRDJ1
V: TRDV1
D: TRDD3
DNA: TGTGCTCTTGGGGAATCATATCCCCACCTAATTAATCTCGTACTGGGGGACCTCTCCACCGATAAACTCATCTTT
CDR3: CALGESYPHLINLVLGDLSTDKLIF

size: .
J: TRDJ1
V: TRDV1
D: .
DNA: TGTGCTCTTGGGGAACGGAGGAAACTAACGGGGGGACCTTACACCGATAAACTCATCTTT
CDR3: CALGERRKLTGGPYTDKLIF

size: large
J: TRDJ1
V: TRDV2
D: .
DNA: TGTGCCTGTGACTCGAACTTTCCCGGAGTACTGGGCGGGGATAAACTCATCTTT
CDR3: CACDSNFPGVLGGDKLIF

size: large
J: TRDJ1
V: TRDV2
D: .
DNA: TGTGCCTGTGACACCTTGGGGCCAAACACCGATAAACTCATCTTT
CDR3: CACDTLGPNTDKLIF

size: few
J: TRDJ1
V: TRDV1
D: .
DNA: TGTGCTCTTGGGAGGGCTTTCCTCACATGGGGCCGTAGGAACACCGATAAACTCATCTTT
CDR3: CALGRAFLTWGRRNTDKLIF

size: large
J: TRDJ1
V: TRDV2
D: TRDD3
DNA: TGTGCCTGTGACACCGTGGGACTGGGGGACCAAAGAGTCAGGACGGGTACCGATAAACTCATCTTT
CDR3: CACDTVGLGDQRVRTGTDKLIF

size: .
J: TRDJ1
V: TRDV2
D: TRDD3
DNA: TGTGCCTGTGACAAAGTACTGGGGGATACGGGGGACACCGATAAACTCATCTTT
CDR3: CACDKVLGDTGDTDKLIF

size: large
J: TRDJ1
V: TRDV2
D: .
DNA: TGTGCCTGTGACTTACTGGGACATGGAACACTCATCTTT
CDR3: CACDLLGHGTLIF

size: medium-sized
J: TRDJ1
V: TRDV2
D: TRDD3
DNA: TGTGCCTGTGACACCCTACTGGGGGATACGACCGATAAACTCATCTTT
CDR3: CACDTLLGDTTDKLIF

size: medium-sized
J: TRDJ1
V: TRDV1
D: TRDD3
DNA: TGTGCTCTTGGGGAACTAGATCGACCATCAAGATGGGGGAAGGGCACCGATAAACTCATCTTT
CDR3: CALGELDRPSRWGKGTDKLIF

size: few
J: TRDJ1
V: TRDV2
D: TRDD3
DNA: TGTGCCTGTGACACAGTGGGGATACTGTCCGATAAACTCATCTTT
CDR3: CACDTVGILSDKLIF

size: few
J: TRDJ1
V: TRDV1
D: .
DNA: TGTGCTCTTGGGGAACTAGGCTACTACGCCGATAAACTCATCTTT
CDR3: CALGELGYYADKLIF

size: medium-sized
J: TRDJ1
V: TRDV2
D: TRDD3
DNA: TGTGCCTGTGACTCATTGACTGTAGGGGGATACGGTGAGGGCACCGATAAACTCATCTTT
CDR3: CACDSLTVGGYGEGTDKLIF

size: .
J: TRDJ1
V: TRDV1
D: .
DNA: TGTGCTCTTGGGGAATTGGTGGCCCAAACGCGGGGGAAGTACACCGATAAACTCATCTTT
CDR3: CALGELVAQTRGKYTDKLIF

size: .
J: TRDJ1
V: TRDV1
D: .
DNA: TGTGCTCTTGGGAACAGCGGACCTACGGGTCTCCTGGGAAACGGCGATAAACTCATCTTT
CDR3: CALGNSGPTGLLGNGDKLIF

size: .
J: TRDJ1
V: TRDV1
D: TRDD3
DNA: TGTGCTCTTGGGGAACTCATCCGTAGGGGATACCTTTACACCGATAAACTCATCTTT
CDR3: CALGELIRRGYLYTDKLIF

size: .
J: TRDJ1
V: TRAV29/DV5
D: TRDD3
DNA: TGTGCAGCAAGCGCGTCGGGGTGGGGGATACGCTACACCGATAAACTCATCTTT
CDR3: CAASASGWGIRYTDKLIF

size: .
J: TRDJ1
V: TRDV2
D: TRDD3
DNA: TGTGCCTGTGACCCCGTACTGGGGCTTCGCCTGCAAACTTACACCGATAAACTCATCTTT
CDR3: CACDPVLGLRLQTYTDKLIF

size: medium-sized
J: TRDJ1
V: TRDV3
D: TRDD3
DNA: TGTGCCTTTGGTCCTGGGGGATACACCCATAAACTCATCTTT
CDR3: CAFGPGGYTHKLIF

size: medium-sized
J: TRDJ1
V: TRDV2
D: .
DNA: TGTGCCTGTGACACCGACCTACCCTACGGCGCGCGGGTCGATAAACTCATCTTT
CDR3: CACDTDLPYGARVDKLIF

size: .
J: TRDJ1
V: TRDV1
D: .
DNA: TGTGCTCTTGGGGAACAGCCCGACCTTCTCGGAATACAAATCGGGTCGTACACCGATAAACTCATCTTT
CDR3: CALGEQPDLLGIQIGSYTDKLIF

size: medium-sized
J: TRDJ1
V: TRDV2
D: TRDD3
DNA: TGTGCCTGTGACACCCTTCTACTGGGGGACACGAACGCCGATAAACTCATCTTT
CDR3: CACDTLLLGDTNADKLIF

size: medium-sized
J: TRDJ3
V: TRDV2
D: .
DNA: TGTGCCTGTGACACCCCGGGAATCCCTTCGAAAAATTCCTGGGACACCCGACAGATGTTTTTC
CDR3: CACDTPGIPSKNSWDTRQMFF